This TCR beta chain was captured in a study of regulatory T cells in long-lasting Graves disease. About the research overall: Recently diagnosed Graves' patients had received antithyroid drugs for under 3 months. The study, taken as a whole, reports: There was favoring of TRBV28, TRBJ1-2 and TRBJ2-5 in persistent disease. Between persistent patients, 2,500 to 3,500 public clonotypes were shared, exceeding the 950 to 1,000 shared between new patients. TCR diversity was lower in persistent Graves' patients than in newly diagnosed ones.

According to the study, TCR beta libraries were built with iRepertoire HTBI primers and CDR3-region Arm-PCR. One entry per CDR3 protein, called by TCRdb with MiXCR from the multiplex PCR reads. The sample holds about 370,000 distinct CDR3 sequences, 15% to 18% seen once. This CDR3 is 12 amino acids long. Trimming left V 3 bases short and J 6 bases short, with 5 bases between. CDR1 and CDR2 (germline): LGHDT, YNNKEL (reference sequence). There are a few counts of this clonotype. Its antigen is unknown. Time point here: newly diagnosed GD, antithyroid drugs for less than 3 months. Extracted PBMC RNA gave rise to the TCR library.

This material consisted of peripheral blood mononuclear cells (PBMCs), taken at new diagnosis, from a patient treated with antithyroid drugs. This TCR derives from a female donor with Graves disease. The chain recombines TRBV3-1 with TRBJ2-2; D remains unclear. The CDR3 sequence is CASSQRPGELFF. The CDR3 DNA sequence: TGTGCCAGCAGCCAGCGTCCCGGGGAGCTGTTTTTT.